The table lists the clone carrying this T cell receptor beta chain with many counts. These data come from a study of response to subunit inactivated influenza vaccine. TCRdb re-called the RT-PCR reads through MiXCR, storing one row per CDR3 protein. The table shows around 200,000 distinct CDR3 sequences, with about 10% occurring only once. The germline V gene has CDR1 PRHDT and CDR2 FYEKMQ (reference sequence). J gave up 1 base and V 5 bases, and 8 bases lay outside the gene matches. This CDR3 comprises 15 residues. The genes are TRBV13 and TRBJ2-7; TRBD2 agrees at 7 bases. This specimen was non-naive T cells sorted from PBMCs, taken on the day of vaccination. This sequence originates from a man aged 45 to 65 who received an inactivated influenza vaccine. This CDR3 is CASSPSSGGSYEQYF. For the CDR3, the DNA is TGTGCCAGCAGCCCCTCTTCCGGGGGGTCCTACGAGCAGTACTTC.